This TCR beta chain was sequenced for a study of blood T cell repertoires in COVID-19. About the study: Collection of acute and convalescent COVID-19 samples took place in the United States, Italy and Spain. PBMCs, B-cell-depleted T cells, or T cells provided the cDNA or gDNA that made up the material.

Germline CDR1 MNHEY, CDR2 SVGAGI. The CDR3 is 14 amino acids. The trim removed 6 bases at V and 1 base at J, leaving 4 bases unmatched. Methods used by the authors: Estimation of nucleated cell counts was performed using reference gene primer amplification. Here immunoSEQ multiplex PCR was the method, and the copy in TCRdb shows in-frame clones only, minus some. The V and J calls and clone size come from that table; D and trimming were worked out from the DNA. The sample shows approximately 150,000 clones, about 86% of them seen only once. The rearrangement joins TRBV6-5 to TRBJ2-3; 7 bases line up with TRBD2. This sequence was found in a man aged 65 to 85 with acute or convalescent COVID-19. The sequenced material came from peripheral blood. The CDR3 bases are TGTGCCAGCAGGGGCGGGAGTCGCACAGATACGCAGTATTTT. Translated: CASRGGSRTDTQYF.